This T cell receptor beta chain was retrieved from a study of T cell responses to AZD1222 COVID-19 vaccine (dated by TCRdb to the early 2020s). As for the study more broadly: AZD1222 recipients with second doses at about 4 weeks or about 12 weeks were pooled, because spike-specific TCR depth and breadth did not differ between schedules. Trial participants were enrolled into age subgroups of 18-55, 56-69 and 70-plus years, which contained about 150, 27 and 61 TCR-sequenced participants, respectively. TCR sequencing was performed for roughly 250 trial participants, of whom roughly 200 were given two doses of AZD1222 and roughly 25 were given two doses of MenACWY control vaccine.

The CDR3 regions of human TCRbeta chains were subjected to immunosequencing. The original methods were these. TCRs in the repertoires were matched against a reference library of SARS-CoV-2-specific TCRs that had been generated with the MIRA antigen-specificity platform. Breadth meant the fraction of unique TCRs that were SARS-CoV-2-associated, whereas depth meant the fraction of total T cells that were SARS-CoV-2-associated. Each spike-specific TCR was assigned to its reactive spike region and to a CD4 or CD8 class using the MIRA data. Log10-transformed breadth and depth values were compared by one-way ANOVA with Sidak's multiple comparisons tests. Imported from immuneACCESS, the table was reduced by TCRdb to in-frame sequences with V and J called. These copies leave out some clones; in studies compared against another copy, an unresolved V gene accounts for under half, and the cause of the remainder is not known. V and J calls and clone size follow that table, whereas D and trimming were derived from the DNA. In this sample the table shows 120,000 or so clones, about 90% of which occur a single time. The ten top clones hold approximately 1.1% of the sample.

The full study reports these points: Only five to seven AZD1222 recipients were SARS-CoV-2 seropositive at baseline, limiting conclusions about previously exposed vaccinees. Nearly half of unique spike-specific TCRs reportedly recognized epitopes outside regions mutated in the B.1.351 and B.1.1.7 variants. Vaccine-associated CD4 TCRs spanned the whole spike protein, with dominant responses in regions 160-218 and 743-854. Because no samples from the day 14 peak response were available, repertoires could be characterized only after the peak T cell response. Participants were mostly white British, with more females than males. The authors suggested clonal diversity may have been underestimated. Spike-specific TCR breadth and depth rose significantly after two AZD1222 doses compared with day 0 and with MenACWY recipients. In the small 56-69-year group, the increase in depth fell short of significance, most likely because of low power.

On this clone: What this receptor recognizes is not known. Base qualities were left out, and no much larger clone turns up one base away.

In the paper's terms, the time point label means: baseline before first vaccination. Vaccinee samples came from UK trials COV001 and COV002, including a single-blind randomized controlled phase 2/3 trial of AZD1222 (ChAdOx1 nCoV-19) in healthy adults. Trial participant PBMC samples were collected at day 0 and day 28 after the second dose for TCRbeta chain sequencing. From the cysteine through the phenylalanine, the CDR3 covers 13 amino acids. Only the CDR3 portion is preserved as DNA: 39 bases, with reading frame beginning at the first base. V and J lose 1 base and 7 bases, and a span of 8 bases separates them.

Recombination connected TRBV12-3 or TRBV12-4 to TRBJ1-5, with a tentative D gene TRBD1 over 5 matching bases. The sequence was obtained from an adult in good health. The source material was peripheral blood, sampled on day 0 of AZD1222 vaccination. The CDR3: CASSLVRGQPQHF. The DNA is TGTGCCAGCAGTTTAGTTCGGGGGCAGCCCCAGCATTTT.